This TCR beta chain came from a study of T cell repertoires in cytomegalovirus infection. Study-wide background: Indications of both CMV infection and matching HLA type were provided by public TCR beta signatures.

This clonotype has ten or more counts. Its antigen is as yet unknown. General study results and limits: The ex vivo response showed dominance by HLA-C-restricted CMV-specific TCR beta clonotypes.

The CDR3 length is 14 residues. Trimming shortened V by 5 bases and J by 2 bases, and 12 bases separated the two germline ends. Germline V lookup: CDR1 SGHVS, CDR2 FNYEAQ. TCRdb processed the reads anew with MiXCR; each CDR3 protein has one entry. The table lists approximately 500,000 distinct CDR3 sequences, approximately 15% of them singletons. The TCR was taken from a human donor in good health (CMV status not recorded). Some clones in this sample may be carry-over from other donors' samples. The sample comprised CD8+ T cells from PBMCs. The rearrangement uses TRBV7-6 and TRBJ1-1; D might be TRBD1 (5 bases). CDR3 in amino acids: CASSGQGVNTEAFF. CDR3 nucleotide sequence: TGTGCCAGCAGCGGACAAGGGGTTAACACTGAAGCTTTCTTT.